This is a list of T cell receptor beta chains from one sample in a study of cytomegalovirus exposure and HLA in healthy donors. The table came from immunoSEQ multiplex PCR; TCRdb's copy has only in-frame clones and leaves some out. Among 65,000 to 90,000 clones listed, roughly four fifths were seen once. Material: PBMCs. The source is a man aged 18 to 35 in good health and CMV-seronegative. Each CDR3 is given with its conserved first and last residue. D genes are given only for firm matches. Size values are once, few and many counts, or a class for expanded clones, and some rows have none.

>TRBD2|TRBV29-1|TRBJ2-7|NA
TGCAGCGTTGAAGATAACGGCGGGGGAACCTTATACGAGCAGTACTTC
CSVEDNGGGTLYEQYF
>TRBD1|TRBV27|TRBJ1-1|NA
TGTGCCAGCAGAAGGACAGGGCTCACTGAAGCTTTCTTT
CASRRTGLTEAFF
>TRBD1|TRBV29-1|TRBJ1-2|NA
TGCAGCGTTGCGACAGGGAGCTATGGCTACACCTTC
CSVATGSYGYTF
>NA|TRBV11-3|TRBJ1-5|medium-sized
TGTGCCAGCAGCTTTGGGACGGGGGGTTCTCAGCCCCAGCATTTT
CASSFGTGGSQPQHF
>TRBD1|TRBV5-1|TRBJ1-5|NA
TGCGCCAGCAGCCTGACAGGGACAGGGGGTCAGCCCCAGCATTTT
CASSLTGTGGQPQHF
>TRBD1|TRBV4-3|TRBJ1-6|medium-sized
TGCGCCAGCAGAACGACAGGGGGCGCCGAATCACCCCTCCACTTT
CASRTTGGAESPLHF
>TRBD2|TRBV28|TRBJ2-2|NA
TGTGCCAGCACCTCGGGAGCGGGAGTCGGGCCCGGGGAGCTGTTTTTT
CASTSGAGVGPGELFF
>NA|TRBV7-9|TRBJ2-5|once
TGTGCCAGCAGCCCAGCAGGTGGGACCCAGTACTTC
CASSPAGGTQYF
>NA|TRBV30|TRBJ1-2|once
TGTGCCTGGGGTGGCGGGGGGATCTATGGCTACACCTTC
CAWGGGGIYGYTF
>NA|TRBV11-2|TRBJ1-3|NA
TGTGCCAGCAGCCAAACGGAGCACCTGGCGAACACCATATATTTT
CASSQTEHLANTIYF
>TRBD1|TRBV16|TRBJ2-7|NA
TGTGCCAGCACCCCTCTGGGACAGGGCTACGAGCAGTACTTC
CASTPLGQGYEQYF
>NA|TRBV19|TRBJ1-1|NA
TGTGCCAGTAGAGAGCGGGTGAACACTGAAGCTTTCTTT
CASRERVNTEAFF
>NA|TRBV2|TRBJ1-4|few
TGTGCCAGCAGTGTCGCACAGATTAATGAAAAACTGTTTTTT
CASSVAQINEKLFF